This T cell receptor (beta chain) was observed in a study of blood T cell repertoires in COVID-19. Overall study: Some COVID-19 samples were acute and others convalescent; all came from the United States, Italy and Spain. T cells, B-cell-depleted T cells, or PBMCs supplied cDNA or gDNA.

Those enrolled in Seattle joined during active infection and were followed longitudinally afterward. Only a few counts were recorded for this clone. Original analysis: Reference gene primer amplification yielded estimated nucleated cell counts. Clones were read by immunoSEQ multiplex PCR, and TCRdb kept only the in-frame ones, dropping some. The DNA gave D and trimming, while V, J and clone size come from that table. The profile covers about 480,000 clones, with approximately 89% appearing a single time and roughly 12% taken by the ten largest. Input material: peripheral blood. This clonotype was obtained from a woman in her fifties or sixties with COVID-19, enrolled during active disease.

CDR3 residues: CASSSDYRAYNSPLHF. The CDR3 DNA is TGCGCCAGCAGCTCTGACTACAGGGCCTATAATTCACCCCTCCACTTT. The gene calls are TRBV5-1 and TRBJ1-6, with a possible D match to TRBD1 (6 bases). The ends were cut back, 3 bases at V and 2 bases at J, with 12 bases in the middle. This CDR3 region has 16 residues. Germline V CDR1 and CDR2: SGHRS, YFSETQ.